Ten or more counts support the clone carrying this TCR beta chain. The antigen is not known. The data belong to a study of quantifying T cell responses using KT2 cells. About the research overall: TCR alpha and beta constant-region primers primed reverse transcription of RNA. Study-level results: Detection of KT2 sequences held at the lowest tested level, about one cell per 100,000 PBMC. Very high KT2 spike-in numbers caused saturation in KT2 sequence detection.

Germline CDR1 reads LGHDT; CDR2 reads YNNKEL (reference sequence). The CDR3 spans 14 residues. Trimming left V 1 base short and J 6 bases short, with 10 bases between. A single-stranded UMI oligo with SP2 sequence was ligated to cDNA 3' ends. First-round PCR used three to four cycles and beta primers RC1.1 and RC1.2 covering TRBC1 and TRBC2. Each CDR3 protein is one row after TCRdb ran MiXCR on the UMI-ligation and nested PCR reads. The sample includes about 30,000 distinct CDR3 sequences, less than 7.5% seen only once; the top ten take around 14%. A range of KT2-to-PBMC ratios was made using fixed PBMC numbers.

The chain couples TRBV3-1 to TRBJ2-1; perhaps TRBD2 as D (6 bases). The sample was PBMCs spiked with cells of the T cell clone KT2. The receptor was derived from a human donor. The CDR3 region is CASSQGRGSNEQFF. CDR3 sequence (DNA): TGTGCCAGCAGCCAAGGGAGGGGTTCCAATGAGCAGTTCTTC.